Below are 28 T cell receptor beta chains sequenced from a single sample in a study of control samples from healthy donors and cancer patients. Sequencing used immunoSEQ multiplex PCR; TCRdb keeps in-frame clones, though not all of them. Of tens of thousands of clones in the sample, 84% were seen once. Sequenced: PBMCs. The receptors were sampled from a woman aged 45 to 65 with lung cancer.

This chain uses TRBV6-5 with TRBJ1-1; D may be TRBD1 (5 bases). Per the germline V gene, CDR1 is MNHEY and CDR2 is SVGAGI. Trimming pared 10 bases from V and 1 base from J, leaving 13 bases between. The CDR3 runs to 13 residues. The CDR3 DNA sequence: TGTGCCACCGACATGGGGGGGAACACTGAAGCTTTCTTT. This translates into CATDMGGNTEAFF.

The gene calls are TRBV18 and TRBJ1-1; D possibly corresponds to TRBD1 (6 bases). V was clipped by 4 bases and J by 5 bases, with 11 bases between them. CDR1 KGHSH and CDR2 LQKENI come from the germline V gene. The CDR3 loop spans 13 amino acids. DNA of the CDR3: TGTGCCAGCTCACTATTGACAGGAACTGAAGCTTTCTTT. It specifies CASSLLTGTEAFF. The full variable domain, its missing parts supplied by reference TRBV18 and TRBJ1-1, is NAGVMQNPRHLVRRRGQEARLRCSPMKGHSHVYWYRQLPEEGLKFMVYLQKENIIDESGMPKERFSAEFPKEGPSILRIQQVVRGDSAAYFCASSLLTGTEAFFGQGTRLTVV.

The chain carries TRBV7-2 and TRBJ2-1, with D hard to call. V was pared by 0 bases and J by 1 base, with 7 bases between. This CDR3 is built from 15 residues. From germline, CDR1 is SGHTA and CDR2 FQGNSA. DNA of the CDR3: TGTGCCAGCAGCTTAGCCGGGTCATCCTACAATGAGCAGTTCTTC. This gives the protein CASSLAGSSYNEQFF.

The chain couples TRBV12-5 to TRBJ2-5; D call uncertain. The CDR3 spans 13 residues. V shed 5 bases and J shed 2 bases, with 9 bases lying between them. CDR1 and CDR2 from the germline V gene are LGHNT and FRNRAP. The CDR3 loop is CASGSTVQETQYF. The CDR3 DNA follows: TGTGCTAGTGGTAGTACGGTACAAGAGACCCAGTACTTC.

CDR3 region: CASSSRASNTEAFF. Here the CDR3 DNA reads TGTGCCAGCAGCTCGAGGGCTTCGAACACTGAAGCTTTCTTT. V and J are TRBV11-3 and TRBJ1-1; no definite D call. This CDR3 comprises 14 residues. Germline loops: CDR1 SGHNT, CDR2 YENEEA. The germline V and J ends were trimmed by 4 bases and 1 base, with 10 bases remaining between them.

The CDR3 loop reads CASSLETGTGELFF. Written as DNA, the CDR3 is TGCGCCAGCAGCTTGGAGACGGGCACCGGGGAGCTGTTTTTT. This sequence joins TRBV5-1 and TRBJ2-2; D is unresolved. The V gene lost 0 bases and the J gene lost 4 bases, with 7 bases spanning the gap. The CDR3 contains 14 residues. The V gene's germline CDR1 is SGHRS and CDR2 YFSETQ.

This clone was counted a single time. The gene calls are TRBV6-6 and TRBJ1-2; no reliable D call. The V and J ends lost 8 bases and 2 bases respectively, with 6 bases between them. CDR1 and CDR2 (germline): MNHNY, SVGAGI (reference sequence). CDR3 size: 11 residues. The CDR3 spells CASRGNYGYTF. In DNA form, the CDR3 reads TGTGCCAGCCGAGGGAACTATGGCTACACCTTC.

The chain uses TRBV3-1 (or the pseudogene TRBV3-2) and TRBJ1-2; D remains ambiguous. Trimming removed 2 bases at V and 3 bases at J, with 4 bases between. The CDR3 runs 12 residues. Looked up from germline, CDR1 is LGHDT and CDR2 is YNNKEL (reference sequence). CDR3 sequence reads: CASSQWDYGYTF. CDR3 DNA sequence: TGTGCCAGCAGCCAATGGGACTATGGCTACACCTTC.

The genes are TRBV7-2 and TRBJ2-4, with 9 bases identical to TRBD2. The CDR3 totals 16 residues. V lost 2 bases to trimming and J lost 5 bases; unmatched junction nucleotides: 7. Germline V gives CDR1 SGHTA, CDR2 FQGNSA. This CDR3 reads CASSLWASGDENIQYF. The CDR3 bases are TGTGCCAGCAGCTTATGGGCTAGCGGGGATGAAAACATTCAGTACTTC. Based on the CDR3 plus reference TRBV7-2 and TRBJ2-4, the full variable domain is GAGVSQSPSNKVTEKGKDVELRCDPISGHTALYWYRQSLGQGLEFLIYFQGNSAPDKSGLPSDRFSAERTGGSVSTLTIQRTQQEDSAVYLCASSLWASGDENIQYFGAGTRLSVL.

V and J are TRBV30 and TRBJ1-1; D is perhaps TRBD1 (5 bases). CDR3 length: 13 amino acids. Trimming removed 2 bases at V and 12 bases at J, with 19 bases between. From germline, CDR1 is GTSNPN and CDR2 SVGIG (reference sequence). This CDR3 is CAWSSGTGFNPFF. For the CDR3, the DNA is TGTGCCTGGAGTTCCGGGACGGGATTTAATCCTTTCTTT.

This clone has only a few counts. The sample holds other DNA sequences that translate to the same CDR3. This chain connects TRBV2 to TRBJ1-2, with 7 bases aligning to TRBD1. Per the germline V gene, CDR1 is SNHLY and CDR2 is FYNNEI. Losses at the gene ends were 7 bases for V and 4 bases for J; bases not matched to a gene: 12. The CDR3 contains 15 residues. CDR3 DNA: TGTGCCAGCATCCAAACAACTAGGGGGCCCTATGGCTACACCTTC. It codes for CASIQTTRGPYGYTF.

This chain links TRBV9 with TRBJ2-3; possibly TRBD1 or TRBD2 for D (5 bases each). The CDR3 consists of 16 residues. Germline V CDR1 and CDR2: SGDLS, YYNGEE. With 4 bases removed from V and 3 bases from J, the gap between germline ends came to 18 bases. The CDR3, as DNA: TGTGCCAGCAGCACCTCTTGGGGGAGACGGACAGATACGCAGTATTTT. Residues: CASSTSWGRRTDTQYF.

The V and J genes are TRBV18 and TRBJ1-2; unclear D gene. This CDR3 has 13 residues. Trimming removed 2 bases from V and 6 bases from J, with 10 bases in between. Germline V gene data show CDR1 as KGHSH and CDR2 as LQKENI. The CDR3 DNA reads TGTGCCAGCTCACCAAACTATTCGGATGGCTACACCTTC. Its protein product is CASSPNYSDGYTF.

The DNA for the CDR3 is TGTGCCAGCAGCCTCACTAGCGGGGACTACGAGCAGTACTTC. Protein sequence: CASSLTSGDYEQYF. The chain carries TRBV7-3 and TRBJ2-7; 10 bases are shared with TRBD2. There are 14 residues in the CDR3. CDR1 and CDR2 (germline): SGHTA, FQGTGA. V was clipped by 5 bases and J by 3 bases; unmatched bases: 4. Complete variable domain (other parts from reference TRBV7-3 and TRBJ2-7): GAGVSQTPSNKVTEKGKYVELRCDPISGHTALYWYRQSLGQGPEFLIYFQGTGAADDSGLPNDRFFAVRPEGSVSTLKIQRTERGDSAVYLCASSLTSGDYEQYFGPGTRLTVT.

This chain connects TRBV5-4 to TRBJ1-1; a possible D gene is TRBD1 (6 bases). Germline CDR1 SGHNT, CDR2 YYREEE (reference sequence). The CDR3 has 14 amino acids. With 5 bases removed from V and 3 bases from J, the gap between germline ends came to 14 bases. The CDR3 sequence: CASSKGGTYTEAFF. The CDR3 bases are TGTGCCAGCAGTAAGGGGGGGACCTACACTGAAGCTTTCTTT. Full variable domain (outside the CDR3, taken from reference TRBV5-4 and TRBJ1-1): ETGVTQSPTHLIKTRGQQVTLRCSSQSGHNTVSWYQQALGQGPQFIFQYYREEENGRGNFPPRFSGLQFPNYSSELNVNALELDDSALYLCASSKGGTYTEAFFGQGTRLTVV.

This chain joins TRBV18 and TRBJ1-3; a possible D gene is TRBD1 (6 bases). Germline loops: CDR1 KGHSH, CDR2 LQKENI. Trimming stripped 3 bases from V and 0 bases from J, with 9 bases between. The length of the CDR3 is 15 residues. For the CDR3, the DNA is TGTGCCAGCTCACCCGGGACACGCTCTGGAAACACCATATATTTT. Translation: CASSPGTRSGNTIYF.

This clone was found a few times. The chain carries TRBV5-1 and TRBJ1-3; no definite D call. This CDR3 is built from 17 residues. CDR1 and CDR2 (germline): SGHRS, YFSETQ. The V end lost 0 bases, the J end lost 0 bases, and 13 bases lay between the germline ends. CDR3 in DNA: TGCGCCAGCAGCTTGGCGGCGGGGTTAGGCTCTGGAAACACCATATATTTT. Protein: CASSLAAGLGSGNTIYF.

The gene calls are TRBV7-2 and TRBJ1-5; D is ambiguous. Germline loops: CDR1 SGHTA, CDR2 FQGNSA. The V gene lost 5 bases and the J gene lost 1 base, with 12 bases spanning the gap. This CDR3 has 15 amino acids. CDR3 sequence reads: CASSPWEGSNQPQHF. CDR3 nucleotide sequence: TGTGCCAGCAGCCCCTGGGAGGGAAGCAATCAGCCCCAGCATTTT.

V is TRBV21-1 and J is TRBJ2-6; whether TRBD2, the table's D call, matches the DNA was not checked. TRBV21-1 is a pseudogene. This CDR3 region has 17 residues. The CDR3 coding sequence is TGTGCCAGCAGCAAAGGAGCGGGGGGGCCTGGGGCCAACGTCCTGACTTTC. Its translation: CASSKGAGGPGANVLTF.

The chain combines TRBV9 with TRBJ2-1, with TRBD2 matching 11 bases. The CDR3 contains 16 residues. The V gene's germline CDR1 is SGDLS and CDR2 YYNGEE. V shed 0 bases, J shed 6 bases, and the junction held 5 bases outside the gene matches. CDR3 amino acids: CASSVVASGGLNEQFF. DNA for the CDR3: TGTGCCAGCAGCGTAGTAGCTAGCGGGGGGCTCAATGAGCAGTTCTTC.

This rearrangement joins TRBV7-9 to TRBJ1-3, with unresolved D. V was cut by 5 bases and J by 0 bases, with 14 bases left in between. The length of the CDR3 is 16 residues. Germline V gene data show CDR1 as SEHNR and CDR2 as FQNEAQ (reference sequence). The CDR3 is CASSLVAAASGNTIYF. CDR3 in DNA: TGTGCCAGCAGCCTAGTGGCCGCCGCCTCTGGAAACACCATATATTTT. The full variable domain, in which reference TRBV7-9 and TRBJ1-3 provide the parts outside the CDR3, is DTGVSQNPRHKITKRGQNVTFRCDPISEHNRLYWYRQTLGQGPEFLTYFQNEAQLEKSRLLSDRFSAERPKGSFSTLEIQRTEQGDSAMYLCASSLVAAASGNTIYFGEGSWLTVV.

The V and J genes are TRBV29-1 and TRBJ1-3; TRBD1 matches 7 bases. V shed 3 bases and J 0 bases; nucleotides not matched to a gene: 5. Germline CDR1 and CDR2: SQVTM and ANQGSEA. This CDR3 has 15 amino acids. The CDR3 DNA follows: TGCAGCGTTGAGGGACAGTACTTCTCTGGAAACACCATATATTTT. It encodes CSVEGQYFSGNTIYF.

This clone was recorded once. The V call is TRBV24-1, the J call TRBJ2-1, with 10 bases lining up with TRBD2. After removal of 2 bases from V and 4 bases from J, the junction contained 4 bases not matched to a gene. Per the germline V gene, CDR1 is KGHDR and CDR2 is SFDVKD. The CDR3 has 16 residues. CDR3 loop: CATSDSAGGGYNEQFF. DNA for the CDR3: TGTGCCACCAGTGATTCAGCGGGGGGGGGTTACAATGAGCAGTTCTTC.

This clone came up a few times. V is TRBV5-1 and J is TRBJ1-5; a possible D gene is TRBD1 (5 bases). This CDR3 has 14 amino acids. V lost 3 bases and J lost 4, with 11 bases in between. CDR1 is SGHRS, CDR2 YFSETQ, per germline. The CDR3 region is CASSSNGGNQPQHF. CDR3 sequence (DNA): TGCGCCAGCAGCTCAAATGGGGGGAATCAGCCCCAGCATTTT.

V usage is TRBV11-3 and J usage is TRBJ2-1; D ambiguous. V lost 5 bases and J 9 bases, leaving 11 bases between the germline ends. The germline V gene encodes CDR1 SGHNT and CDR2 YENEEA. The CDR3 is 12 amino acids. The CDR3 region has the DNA TGTGCCAGCAGCCAACAGACGAGTGAGCAGTTCTTC. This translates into CASSQQTSEQFF.

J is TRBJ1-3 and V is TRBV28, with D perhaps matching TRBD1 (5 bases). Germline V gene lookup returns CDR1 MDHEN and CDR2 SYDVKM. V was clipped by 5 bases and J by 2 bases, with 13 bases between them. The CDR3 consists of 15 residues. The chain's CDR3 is CASSIRYRTGNTIYF. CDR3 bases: TGTGCCAGCAGTATACGATACAGGACTGGAAACACCATATATTTT.

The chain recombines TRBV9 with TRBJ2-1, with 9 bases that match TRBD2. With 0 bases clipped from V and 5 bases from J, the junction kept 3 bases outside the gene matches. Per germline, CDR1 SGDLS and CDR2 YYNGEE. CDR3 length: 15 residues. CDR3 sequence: CASSVGGGVNNEQFF. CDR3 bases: TGTGCCAGCAGCGTAGGCGGGGGGGTCAACAATGAGCAGTTCTTC.

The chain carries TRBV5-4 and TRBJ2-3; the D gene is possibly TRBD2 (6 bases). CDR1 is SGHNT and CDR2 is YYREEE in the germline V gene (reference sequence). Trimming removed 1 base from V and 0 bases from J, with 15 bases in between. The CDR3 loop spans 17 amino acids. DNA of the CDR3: TGTGCCAGCAGCTTGTTTCGCGGGGCCGTTAGCACAGATACGCAGTATTTT. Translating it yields CASSLFRGAVSTDTQYF.